The rows below give T cell receptor beta chains drawn from one sample of a study of blood T cell repertoires in COVID-19. Sequencing used immunoSEQ multiplex PCR; TCRdb keeps in-frame clones, though not all of them. The top ten hold roughly 4% of the sample, which has 110,000 to 150,000 clones, about nine tenths seen once. The sequenced material came from PBMCs or T cells enriched from blood (not recorded which). These receptors originate from a man in his fifties who had recovered from COVID-19. Both conserved end residues are part of each CDR3.

>TRBJ2-7|TRBV6-6
CASSSDRGTYEQYF
>TRBJ2-5|TRBV5-8
CASSLPGARETQYF
>TRBJ1-5|TRBV19
CASSMTGNQPQHF
>TRBJ2-7|TRBV7-2
CASSGRGYEQYF
>TRBJ2-1|TRBV5-4
CASSVLQGSVYNEQFF
>TRBJ1-1|TRBV5-5
CASSWGHGDTEAFF
>TRBJ1-2|TRBV18
CASSHQGTGVGGYTF
>TRBJ1-3|TRBV28
CASRRTGSSGNTIYF
>TRBJ1-5|TRBV30
CAWGGGSSNQPQHF
>TRBJ2-2|TRBV27
CASSWRRETGELFF
>TRBJ2-1|TRBV28
CANGDSYEQFF
>TRBJ1-2|TRBV27
CASSETVVNYGYTF
>TRBJ1-2|TRBV5-1
CASSLGQGDGYTF
>TRBJ1-5|TRBV12-2
CASRLAGPGDSNQPQHF
>TRBJ2-7|TRBV7-8
CASSLVGGGDTYEQYF
>TRBJ1-5|TRBV30
CAWSVRGRGNQPQHF
>TRBJ1-3|TRBV3-1/TRBV3-2
CATRRDRTGNTIYF
>TRBJ1-2|TRBV3-1/TRBV3-2
CASSQTGLNYGYTF
>TRBJ1-2|TRBV6-2/TRBV6-3
CASSPRGQLFYGYTF
>TRBJ1-5|TRBV7-9
CASSLPDQPQHF
>TRBJ1-3|TRBV18
CASSDRLFPGNTIYF
>TRBJ1-5|TRBV15
CATSSKGQGSGNQPQHF
>TRBJ2-5|TRBV5-6
CASRRTPYQETQYF
>TRBJ1-6|TRBV7-3
CASSLTTTGVVINSPLHF
>TRBJ2-5|TRBV6-5
CASSYYDRGGTQYF
>TRBJ1-5|TRBV5-8
CASSPTNSNQPQHF
>TRBJ1-6|TRBV27
CASPGGFNSPLHF
>TRBJ1-1|TRBV28
CASSLNHYGRTLEGTEAFF